The entry below gives a single T cell receptor (beta chain) sequence along with its context. Its antigen is unknown. The data belong to a study of T cell responses to AZD1222 COVID-19 vaccine. General observations from the study: Just a handful of AZD1222 recipients were seropositive at baseline. Epitopes outside B.1.351 and B.1.1.7 mutated regions reportedly drew nearly half of spike TCRs. White British people made up most donors, females outnumbered males, and clonal diversity was possibly underestimated. Spike-specific TCR depth and breadth grew after two AZD1222 doses.

The repertoire was sequenced with immunoSEQ multiplex PCR; TCRdb's copy has only in-frame clones and lacks some. This sample has around 130,000 clones; approximately 94% occur once, and the top ten carry 5.5% to 8%. Germline V lookup: CDR1 LGHDT, CDR2 YNNKEL (reference sequence). The V gene end was trimmed by 5 bases and the J gene end by 4 bases; junction bases not matched to a gene: 5. This CDR3 has 15 amino acids. The chain joins TRBV3-1 (or the pseudogene TRBV3-2) to TRBJ2-5, with 12 bases aligning to TRBD2. Sequenced material: peripheral blood, taken on day 0 of AZD1222 vaccination. This clonotype originated in an adult in good health. The CDR3 region is CASSNRLAGVETQYF. The CDR3 DNA reads TGTGCCAGCAGCAATAGACTAGCGGGAGTAGAGACCCAGTACTTC.